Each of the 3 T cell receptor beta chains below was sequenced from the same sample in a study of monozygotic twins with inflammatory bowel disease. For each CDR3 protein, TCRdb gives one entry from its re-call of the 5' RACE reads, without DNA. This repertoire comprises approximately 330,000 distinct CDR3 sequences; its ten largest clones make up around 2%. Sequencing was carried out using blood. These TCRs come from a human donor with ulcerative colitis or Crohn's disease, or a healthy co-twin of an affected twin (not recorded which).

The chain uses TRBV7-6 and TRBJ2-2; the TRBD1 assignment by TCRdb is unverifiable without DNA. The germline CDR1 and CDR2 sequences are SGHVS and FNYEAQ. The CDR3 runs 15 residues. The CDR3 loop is CASSFDRVDTGELFF.

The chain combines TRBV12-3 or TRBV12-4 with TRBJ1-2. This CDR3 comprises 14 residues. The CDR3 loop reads CASTGARGTRRYTF.

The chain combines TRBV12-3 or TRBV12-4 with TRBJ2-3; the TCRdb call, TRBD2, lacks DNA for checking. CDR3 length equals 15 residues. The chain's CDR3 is CASSFLAGSTDTQYF.